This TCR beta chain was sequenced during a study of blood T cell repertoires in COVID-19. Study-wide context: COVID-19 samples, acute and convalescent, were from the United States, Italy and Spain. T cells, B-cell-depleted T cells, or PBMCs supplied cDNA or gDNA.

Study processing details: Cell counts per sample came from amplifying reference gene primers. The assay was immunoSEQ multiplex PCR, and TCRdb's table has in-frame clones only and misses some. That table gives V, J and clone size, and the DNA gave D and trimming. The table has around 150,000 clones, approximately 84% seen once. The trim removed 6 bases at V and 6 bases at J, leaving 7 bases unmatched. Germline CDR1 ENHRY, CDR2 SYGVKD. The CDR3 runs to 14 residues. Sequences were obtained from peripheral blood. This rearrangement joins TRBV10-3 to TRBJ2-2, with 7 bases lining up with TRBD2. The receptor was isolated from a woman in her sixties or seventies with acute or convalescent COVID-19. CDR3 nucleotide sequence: TGTGCCATCAGACGGGAGGACAAGCCCGGGGAGCTGTTTTTT. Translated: CAIRREDKPGELFF.